Listed below are T cell receptor beta chains from one sample, sequenced in a study of blood T cells in healthy people across ages. TCRdb recomputed calls from the 5' RACE reads with MiXCR, one row per CDR3 protein. This table has 780,000 or so distinct CDR3 sequences, 20% to 25% appearing once. This same sample was also part of a study on T cells of mothers and their children.

Sequencing used blood. All receptors derive from a boy aged 5-17 years in good health. The CDR3 runs from the conserved cysteine through the conserved F or W. D genes are given only for firm matches. The size entry is marked missing in some rows and otherwise reads once, few, many or a size class.

.,.,TRBV28,TRBJ2-2,TGTGCCACAGGATGGAGGGGCCTAAACACCGGGGAGCTGTTTTTT,CATGWRGLNTGELFF
many,.,TRBV6-5,TRBJ1-5,TGTGCCAGCAGTTCCGGGGATAGCAATCAGCCCCAGCATTTT,CASSSGDSNQPQHF
few,.,TRBV11-1,TRBJ1-6,TGTGCCAGCATGCAAGACAGAAACTCACCCCTCCACTTT,CASMQDRNSPLHF
few,.,TRBV7-2,TRBJ2-5,TGTGCCAGCAGCTTAGTAGGCGGCTGGGCGGAGACCCAGTACTTC,CASSLVGGWAETQYF
.,TRBD2,TRBV15,TRBJ2-3,TGTGGCACCAGGTCTCTTACTAGCGGGGTAACAGATACGCAGTATTTT,CGTRSLTSGVTDTQYF
once,.,TRBV7-8,TRBJ1-3,TGTGCCAGCAGCTCCGGCCGGGGGCTGGCTGGAAGCACCATATATTTT,CASSSGRGLAGSTIYF
.,.,TRBV5-5,TRBJ2-7,TGTGCCAGCAGCTCAGGGATCAACGAGCAGTACTTC,CASSSGINEQYF
.,.,TRBV20-1,TRBJ2-1,TGCAGTGCTCCACCCCCTTCGCGGATTTCCTACAATGAGCAGTTCTTC,CSAPPPSRISYNEQFF
.,.,TRBV29-1,TRBJ2-1,TGCAGTTCTGGAGGGGGTGAGCAGTTCTTC,CSSGGGEQFF
few,.,TRBV29-1,TRBJ1-1,TGCAGCGTTCAGGACTTGAACACTGAAGCTTTCTTT,CSVQDLNTEAFF
.,.,TRBV4-3,TRBJ1-2,TGCGCCAGCTGGATTAGGGGAGGATATGGCTACACCTTC,CASWIRGGYGYTF
.,TRBD2,TRBV7-2,TRBJ2-7,TGTGCCAGCAGCCGAGTCGGCGGGGGGGCCGCAGGTGAGCAGTACTTC,CASSRVGGGAAGEQYF
.,TRBD1,TRBV6-2/TRBV6-3,TRBJ1-5,TGTGCCAGCAGTCCCGGACAGGGGAATAGCAATCAGCCCCAGCATTTT,CASSPGQGNSNQPQHF
.,TRBD2,TRBV7-2,TRBJ2-5,TGTGCCAGCAGCTTTCGGCTAGCGGGAGGTTGGTACCAAGAGACCCAGTACTTC,CASSFRLAGGWYQETQYF
.,.,TRBV4-3,TRBJ2-7,TGCGCCAGCAGCCAAGATTGGGAGACAGGTGGGAGGTACGAGCAGTACTTC,CASSQDWETGGRYEQYF
few,TRBD1,TRBV20-1,TRBJ2-5,TGCAGTGCTTTGTCTTTAGAACCGAAGCTGACAGGGGTCTCTCGTGAGACCCAGTACTTC,CSALSLEPKLTGVSRETQYF
few,.,TRBV12-3/TRBV12-4,TRBJ1-6,TGTGCCAGCAGTCCCCGGACCAATTCACCCCTCCACTTT,CASSPRTNSPLHF
few,.,TRBV7-9,TRBJ2-4,TGTGCCAGCAGCCTCTCGATTGGGTTCGAAAAAAACATTCAGTACTTC,CASSLSIGFEKNIQYF
.,.,TRBV12-3/TRBV12-4,TRBJ1-2,TGTGCCAGCGGCTGGAACTATGGCTACACCTTC,CASGWNYGYTF
few,TRBD2,TRBV6-1,TRBJ2-1,TGTGCCAGCAGTAAAAGTTTTTCCGGGACTAGCGGGGACCCGTTCTTC,CASSKSFSGTSGDPFF
.,.,TRBV12-3/TRBV12-4,TRBJ2-1,TGTGCCAGCAGTTTGAAGGATGAGCAGTTCTTC,CASSLKDEQFF
few,.,TRBV7-9,TRBJ2-3,TGTGCCAGCGCGCAGGCGGCAGATACGCAGTATTTT,CASAQAADTQYF
few,TRBD1,TRBV6-2/TRBV6-3,TRBJ2-7,TGTGCCAGCAGACCCGGGACAGGGCTTTCCTACGAGCAGTACTTC,CASRPGTGLSYEQYF
.,.,TRBV4-3,TRBJ1-1,TGCGCCAGCAGCCAAGACGCAGGGGATCGGACTGAAGCTTTCTTT,CASSQDAGDRTEAFF
few,.,TRBV7-9,TRBJ2-2,TGTGCCAGCAGCGGCCGGACGAACACCGGGGAGCTGTTTTTT,CASSGRTNTGELFF
few,TRBD2,TRBV6-6,TRBJ2-7,TGTGCCACCCCGGGAGGGTTCTCCTACGAGCAGTACTTC,CATPGGFSYEQYF
.,TRBD2,TRBV24-1,TRBJ2-1,TGTGCCACCAGTGACTTCTCTAGCGGGGGGAACAATGAGCAGTTCTTC,CATSDFSSGGNNEQFF
.,TRBD2,TRBV4-2,TRBJ2-5,TGTGCCAGCAGCCAAGGGACTAGCGGTCTTCAAGAGACCCAGTACTTC,CASSQGTSGLQETQYF
few,.,TRBV6-6,TRBJ2-3,TGTGCCAGCAGTCCGGGGAATACGCAGTATTTT,CASSPGNTQYF
few,TRBD1,TRBV9,TRBJ2-2,TGTGCCAGCAGTGCCGGGACAGGGTTTTTTAGCGACACCGGGGAGCTGTTTTTT,CASSAGTGFFSDTGELFF
few,TRBD1,TRBV7-9,TRBJ2-7,TGTGCCACCAGCCCTCGACAGGGAACCTACGAGCAGTACTTC,CATSPRQGTYEQYF
.,.,TRBV20-1,TRBJ2-7,TGCAGTGTTACGTGGAGGGGGCAATCCGAGCAGTACTTC,CSVTWRGQSEQYF
few,TRBD1,TRBV7-3,TRBJ2-5,TGTGCCAGCAGCCGACAGGGTCCCCAAGAGACCCAGTACTTC,CASSRQGPQETQYF
few,TRBD2,TRBV4-3,TRBJ2-5,TGCGCCAGCAGCCAAGGTATAGCGGGGTGGTTCCAAGAGACCCAGTGCTTC,CASSQGIAGWFQETQCF
.,.,TRBV7-9,TRBJ1-3,TGTGCCAGCCTTCGGACATCCTCTGGAAACACCATATATTTT,CASLRTSSGNTIYF
few,TRBD1,TRBV5-1,TRBJ1-5,TGCGCCAGCAGCTTGGAGGGACAGGGGGGTCAGCCCCAGCATTTT,CASSLEGQGGQPQHF
few,.,TRBV7-6,TRBJ2-1,TGTGCCAGCAGCCAAGGTGATGGAGGGGACAATGAGCAGTTCTTC,CASSQGDGGDNEQFF
many,TRBD1,TRBV6-5,TRBJ2-2,TGTGCCAGCAGCCCACAGGGGGCCGGGGAGCTGTTTTTT,CASSPQGAGELFF
few,.,TRBV6-5,TRBJ2-3,TGTGCCAGCAGTTACTCAACGGGGTTCACAGATACGCAGTATTTT,CASSYSTGFTDTQYF
.,.,TRBV3-1,TRBJ2-2,TGTGCCAGCAGCCAAGTTGACCCTACGGACACCGGGGAGCTGTTTTTT,CASSQVDPTDTGELFF
few,.,TRBV4-3,TRBJ2-3,TGCGCCAGCAGCCAAGCTACAGGCCCGAGCACAGATACGCAGTATTTT,CASSQATGPSTDTQYF
.,TRBD1,TRBV29-1,TRBJ1-1,TGCAGCGTTGGTCCGGACAGGATCGTAACCAAAGCTTTCTTT,CSVGPDRIVTKAFF
few,.,TRBV5-5,TRBJ1-2,TGTGCCAGTAGCCGCCCGGGGCAGGGGTATGGCTACACCTTC,CASSRPGQGYGYTF
few,TRBD1,TRBV6-2/TRBV6-3,TRBJ2-7,TGTGCCAGCAGTTACGGCGGGACAGGGGCCTACGAGCAGTACTTC,CASSYGGTGAYEQYF
.,.,TRBV7-3,TRBJ2-7,TGTGCCAGCAGCCATCATTCCCGGGACATTTACGAGCAGTACTTC,CASSHHSRDIYEQYF
.,.,TRBV12-3/TRBV12-4,TRBJ2-5,TGTGCCAGCCAGGATAACATCCAAGAGACCCAGTACTTC,CASQDNIQETQYF
.,.,TRBV2,TRBJ2-6,TGTGCCAGCAGTCAACGTCTCTCTGGTGGGGCCAACGTCCTGACTTTC,CASSQRLSGGANVLTF
few,.,TRBV6-2/TRBV6-3,TRBJ2-5,TGTGCCAGCAGGCACCCAGGGACCCAAGAGACCCAGTACTTC,CASRHPGTQETQYF
few,.,TRBV4-1,TRBJ1-5,TGCGCCAGCAGCCAGGGTCCAGGAAATCAGCCCCAGCATTTT,CASSQGPGNQPQHF
few,TRBD1,TRBV7-9,TRBJ2-1,TGTGCCAGCAGCGACAGGGGGCTTTATGAGCAGTTCTTC,CASSDRGLYEQFF
.,.,TRBV5-1,TRBJ2-5,TGCGCCAGCAGCTTGGCGGGGGGCAGGGAGGCCCAGTACTTC,CASSLAGGREAQYF
few,TRBD2,TRBV20-1,TRBJ2-3,TGCAGTGCTAGAGAGCTGGGACTAGCGGCTCGGGGAGATACGCAGTATTTT,CSARELGLAARGDTQYF
few,TRBD1,TRBV9,TRBJ2-7,TGTGCCAGCAGCATCGGGACAGTCAACGAGCAGTACTTC,CASSIGTVNEQYF
few,.,TRBV21-1,TRBJ2-3,TGTGCCAGCAGCAAACCCACGGACAGGCGACCCACTAGCACAGATACGCAGTATTTT,CASSKPTDRRPTSTDTQYF
few,.,TRBV4-3,TRBJ1-2,TGCGCCAGCAGCCCTGGGGCTAGGACGGCGGGTGGCTACACCTTC,CASSPGARTAGGYTF
few,.,TRBV20-1,TRBJ2-1,TGCAGTGCTAGACGCTTAGGCGGGAAAAGCTCCTACAATGAGCAGTTCTTC,CSARRLGGKSSYNEQFF
.,.,TRBV29-1,TRBJ2-7,TGCAGCATCAAGGACGGATACTATTCCTACGAGCAGTACTTC,CSIKDGYYSYEQYF
few,.,TRBV3-1,TRBJ2-7,TGTGCCAGCAGCCGCTACTGGGACTCCTCGAACGAGCAGTACTTC,CASSRYWDSSNEQYF
few,.,TRBV15,TRBJ1-6,TGTGCCACCAGCAGAGACCAGGGGATAAATTCACCCCTCCACTTT,CATSRDQGINSPLHF